This T cell receptor (beta chain) was obtained from a study of T cells in pancreatic ductal adenocarcinoma (dated by TCRdb to 2016 to 2017). Concerning the study at large: To learn about the adaptive T-cell response arising naturally, investigators profiled where tumor-infiltrating CD8+ T cells, together with suppressive cells, were located within resected pancreatic ductal adenocarcinoma, how abundant they were, and what qualities they showed. Overall study results and their limits: Tumor versus blood clonality comparisons may be biased because tumors are enriched in CD45RO+ effector rather than naive T cells, biasing toward lower diversity. More total productive templates and 7.5 to 9-fold more unique clonotypes were found in blood samples than in tumor samples. Since most people with pancreatic cancer show up with disease that cannot be operated on, the resected cohort was biased toward the minority who had early-stage disease. No significant difference in T-cell clonality was found between tumor and blood, with mean clonality of about 0.12 in tumors and 0.07 to 0.075 in blood.

TCR beta CDR3 regions were amplified from genomic DNA using the immunoSEQ hsTCRB kit. High-throughput TRB CDR3 sequencing was performed on an Illumina HiSeq system. From the authors' description of their analysis: Sequencing reads were analyzed with the immunoSEQ software, and nonproductive sequences with premature stops or frame-shifts were excluded. Repertoire clonality was computed as one minus Shannon entropy normalized by log2 of the number of unique productive sequences. The clones in this table, taken by TCRdb from immuneACCESS, are in-frame only. Not every clone is retained; where verified, under half of the shortfall comes from an unresolved V gene, and the cause of the rest is unknown. That table furnishes V, J and clone size, whereas the DNA furnished D and trimming. The sample records some 16,000 clones, roughly 90% of which are singletons. The top ten hold around 0.94% of the sample.

For this clone: Which antigen it targets is not known. Base-call qualities are not available, and no considerably larger clone is one nucleotide away.

For CDR1 and CDR2, the germline V gene lists SGHRS and YFSETQ. From the cysteine through the phenylalanine, the CDR3 covers 15 amino acids. Here the CDR3 DNA is all that survives: 45 bases in frame from base 1. V is shortened by 0 bases, J by 3 bases, and the region joining them spans 10 bases. The pancreatic ductal adenocarcinoma patients who were selected had gone through surgery without receiving any neoadjuvant therapy. Peripheral blood was collected in heparin tubes, from which PBMCs were isolated by histopaque density gradient and cryopreserved in about 9.8% DMSO. Using the DNeasy Blood and Tissue Kit along with Proteinase K and RNase treatment, genomic DNA was extracted from roughly 7 PBMC specimens and fewer than ten flash-frozen tumor specimens.

Sequenced sample: PBMCs. The clonotype comes from a human donor with pancreatic ductal adenocarcinoma. This receptor chain uses TRBV5-1 and TRBJ1-3, with TRBD1 as a weak D call on 5 bases. The sequence in DNA is TGCGCCAGCAGCTTGGCCGGGGGAAATGGAAACACCATATATTTT. It specifies CASSLAGGNGNTIYF.